A single sample gave rise to the 30 T cell receptor beta chains below, sequenced in a study of tumor-infiltrating lymphocytes in primary liver carcinoma. Germline DNA was also extracted, and blood RNA was taken from unsorted whole blood. Synthesis of TCR beta cDNA was carried out from approximately 500 ng total RNA with a constant-region primer. Construction of TCR beta libraries relied on three successive nested multiplex PCR rounds employing slightly modified ARM-PCR. In the first two PCR rounds, TRBV1-TRBV30 forward primers were paired with a C-beta reverse primer, and each round lasted about 10 cycles. TCRdb processed the multiplex PCR reads anew with MiXCR; each CDR3 protein has one entry. Of 310,000 or so distinct CDR3 sequences listed, less than 65% are singletons. The sample consisted of peripheral blood. Receptor source: a man aged 40-49 years with primary liver carcinoma and hepatitis B virus infection.

The chain uses TRBV10-3 and TRBJ1-1, with 9 bases aligning to TRBD1. V was pared by 6 bases and J by 4 bases, with 12 bases of the junction left unmatched. Looked up from germline, CDR1 is ENHRY and CDR2 is SYGVKD. There are 16 residues in the CDR3. Written as DNA, the CDR3 is TGTGCCATCAGCCTCTGGACAGGGGAGGTGGGCACTGAAGCTTTCTTT. This gives the protein CAISLWTGEVGTEAFF.

About this clonotype itself: This may come from a read error, since a much larger clone is one base off. The V gene is TRBV12-3 or TRBV12-4, the J gene TRBJ1-5; 9 bases line up with TRBD1. The CDR3 has 15 residues. With 10 bases clipped from V and 4 bases from J, the junction kept 11 bases outside the gene matches. The CDR3 DNA follows: TGTGCCAACAGGCTTGGTGGGACAGGGAATCAGCCCCAGCATTTT. It yields the protein CANRLGGTGNQPQHF.

Concerning this clonotype: Compared with germline, one end of the junction differs, possibly owing to a read error. The J gene is TRBJ2-7, the V gene TRBV4-3; the D is unclear. This CDR3 comprises 14 residues. Per the germline V gene, CDR1 is LGHNA and CDR2 is YSLEER. DNA for the CDR3: TGCACCAGCAGCCGCTCAGCCCCCTCCTACGAGCAGTACTTC. Its translation is CTSSRSAPSYEQYF.

This clonotype was recorded once. A read error may produce the germline difference seen at one junction end. Written as DNA, the CDR3 is TGTGACAGCAGCCCTCTTCGGACGCAGTATTTT. The encoded protein is CDSSPLRTQYF. This chain links TRBV11-2 with TRBJ2-3; D not certain. There are 11 residues in the CDR3. Germline assignment: CDR1 SGHAT and CDR2 FQNNGV.

With respect to this clonotype: Compared with germline, one end of the junction differs, possibly owing to a read error. The CDR3 sequence: CVSSQQGTGEVFF. CDR3 nucleotide sequence: TGTGTCAGCAGTCAACAGGGTACCGGGGAGGTGTTTTTT. V is TRBV11-2 and J is TRBJ2-2; the D gene could be TRBD1 or TRBD2 (6 bases each). The CDR3 sequence is 13 residues long. Germline V gives CDR1 SGHAT, CDR2 FQNNGV.

To note about this clonotype: Since a much larger clone is just one base distant, this may be a read error. The chain links TRBV28 to TRBJ1-6; D unresolved. The length of the CDR3 is 12 residues. Germline V gives CDR1 MDHEN, CDR2 SYDVKM. DNA of the CDR3: TGTGCCAGCAGTTTCATCCGCTCACCCCACCACTTT. It encodes CASSFIRSPHHF.

There are many counts of this clonotype. This chain links TRBV10-3 with TRBJ1-1; 7 bases fit TRBD1. Trimming took 6 bases from V and 0 from J; bases not matched to a gene: 13. CDR1 and CDR2 from the germline V gene are ENHRY and SYGVKD. The CDR3 spans 17 residues. The CDR3 coding sequence is TGTGCCATCAGAGGGACAGAGGAAACTGACATGAACACTGAAGCTTTCTTT. Translation gives CAIRGTEETDMNTEAFF.

This clonotype was observed a handful of times. Since no conserved phenylalanine or tryptophan closes the CDR3, a read error is the likely cause. The rearrangement joins TRBV11-3 to TRBJ1-5; tentatively, D is TRBD1 (5 bases). CDR1 and CDR2 (germline): SGHNT, YENEEA. The CDR3 has 15 amino acids. V lost 0 bases and J lost 6, with 12 bases in between. The CDR3 DNA is TGTGCCAGCAGCTTAGATCTGGGGGTGGCTCAGCCCCAGCATTTA. It encodes CASSLDLGVAQPQHL.

On this clonotype: The conserved final phenylalanine or tryptophan is absent from the CDR3, which likely points to a read error. V usage is TRBV28 and J usage is TRBJ2-7; 7 nucleotides match TRBD1. Germline V gene sequence: CDR1 MDHEN, CDR2 SYDVKM. The CDR3 is made up of 14 amino acids. V lost 4 bases and J lost 5; bases outside the gene matches: 8. The CDR3 protein is CASSSEQGFNEQYI. CDR3 DNA: TGTGCCAGCAGTTCCGAACAGGGGTTCAACGAGCAGTACATC.

The chain joins TRBV11-2 to TRBJ2-7, with D perhaps TRBD2 (5 bases). CDR3 length: 17 amino acids. CDR1 is SGHAT and CDR2 is FQNNGV in the germline V gene. V lost 5 bases to trimming and J lost 5 bases, with 25 bases between them. DNA for the CDR3: TGTGCCAGCAGCCAACCGGGTCTAGTGGGAGTGTCCCACGAGCAGTACTTC. Translating it yields CASSQPGLVGVSHEQYF. The full variable domain, rest sourced from reference TRBV11-2 and TRBJ2-7, is EAGVAQSPRYKIIEKRQSVAFWCNPISGHATLYWYQQILGQGPKLLIQFQNNGVVDDSQLPKDRFSAERLKGVDSTLKIQPAKLEDSAVYLCASSQPGLVGVSHEQYFGPGTRLTVT.

This clonotype was detected ten times or more. Relative to the germline gene, one junction end is altered; a read error may explain this. The V call is TRBV11-2, the J call TRBJ2-7; no reliable D call. The V gene's germline CDR1 is SGHAT and CDR2 FQNNGV. CDR3 length: 14 amino acids. DNA for the CDR3: TGTGCCAGCGGCTTAATCGCGTACTCCTACGAGCAGTACTTC. It specifies CASGLIAYSYEQYF.

This CDR3 reads CASSFGQADGQPQHF. Written as DNA, the CDR3 is TGTGCCAGCAGTTTTGGACAGGCCGACGGTCAGCCCCAGCATTTT. The genes are TRBV6-6 and TRBJ1-5; 7 bases match TRBD1. V shed 4 bases and J 6 bases; nucleotides not matched to a gene: 9. This CDR3 has 15 amino acids. Per the germline V gene, CDR1 is MNHNY and CDR2 is SVGAGI (reference sequence).

Notes on this clonotype: Just one base apart from a much larger clone, this may be a read error. The chain joins TRBV6-2 or TRBV6-3 to TRBJ2-1; tentative D call: TRBD2 (5 bases). This CDR3 is built from 12 residues. The germline V gene encodes CDR1 MNHEY and CDR2 SVGEGT. The CDR3 loop is CSSRGPSREQFF. DNA of the CDR3: TGTTCCAGCAGAGGGCCCTCCCGTGAGCAGTTCTTC.

Of note for this clonotype: The CDR3 carries no conserved terminal phenylalanine or tryptophan, so it likely arises from a read error. The V gene is TRBV29-1, the J gene TRBJ2-7; maybe TRBD1 (5 bases). The CDR3 loop spans 13 amino acids. CDR1 SQVTM and CDR2 ANQGSEA come from the germline V gene. With 6 bases removed from V and 1 base from J, the gap between germline ends came to 13 bases. CDR3 bases: TGCAGCGTCCAGGGTGTTCGATCCTACGAGCAGTACCTC. Translated, it gives CSVQGVRSYEQYL.

V gene TRBV6-5 combines with J gene TRBJ1-2; TRBD1 aligns across 8 bases. Germline V lookup: CDR1 MNHEY, CDR2 SVGAGI. V gave up 0 bases and J gave up 4 bases; unmatched junction bases: 10. This CDR3 is 17 amino acids long. The CDR3 sequence is CASSYSSQGADVYGYTF. CDR3 in DNA: TGTGCCAGCAGTTACTCGTCTCAGGGGGCTGATGTCTATGGCTACACCTTC.

V gene TRBV21-1 combines with J gene TRBJ2-7; the table's D gene call, TRBD1, was not cross checked with the DNA. TRBV21-1 is classified as a pseudogene. The CDR3 totals 15 residues. In nucleotides, the CDR3 is TGTGCCAGGATGAGGGGCGCGGGAGTAGTCTACGAGCAGTACTTC. Amino acid sequence: CARMRGAGVVYEQYF.

Comments on this clonotype: One end of the junction varies from germline; a read error may be responsible. The V gene is TRBV11-2, the J gene TRBJ2-7; D remains ambiguous. Germline assignment: CDR1 SGHAT and CDR2 FQNNGV. This CDR3 has 14 amino acids. The CDR3 here is CVSSLGPISYEQYF. The DNA of the CDR3 is TGTGTCAGCAGCTTAGGTCCTATATCCTACGAGCAATACTTC.

This clonotype has only one observation. Being one base from a much bigger clone, this may be a read error. This is likely a read error, given that the CDR3 carries no conserved phenylalanine or tryptophan at its end. The DNA is left out, because the CDR3 cannot be placed on it with certainty; the CDR3 is given as TCRdb lists it. The rearrangement uses TRBV6-1 and TRBJ2-1; no check of the table's D call, TRBD1, against the DNA was made. The CDR3 is 13 amino acids in total, end residues counted. Germline loops: CDR1 MNHNS, CDR2 SASEGT. CDR3 amino acids: CASRGGMRALEFI.

On this clonotype itself: Given a much more abundant clone one base away, this may be a read error. The gene calls are TRBV4-2 and TRBJ2-3, with TRBD2 matching over 9 bases. CDR1 is LGHNA, CDR2 YNFKEQ, per germline. CDR3 length: 16 amino acids. V shed 4 bases, J shed 3 bases, and the junction held 8 bases outside the gene matches. CDR3 bases: TGTGCCAGCAGCCTTACCGAGACTAGCGGAACAGATACGCAGTATTTT. It is translated as CASSLTETSGTDTQYF.

This clonotype was seen a handful of times. V is TRBV5-1 and J is TRBJ2-3; D is ambiguous. The CDR3 is 14 amino acids. Germline V gene data show CDR1 as SGHRS and CDR2 as YFSETQ. The ends were cut back, 4 bases at V and 4 bases at J, with 13 bases in the middle. The CDR3 DNA is TGCGCCAGCAGCCAGACGCCCTCACCAGATACGCAGTATTTT. Residues: CASSQTPSPDTQYF.

With respect to this clonotype: Sequence at one end of the junction differs from germline and may be a read error. In DNA form, the CDR3 reads TGTGCCGGCAGCTTAGGGACCCCGTACCTCGAGCAGTTCTTC. Translated, it gives CAGSLGTPYLEQFF. The genes are TRBV11-2 and TRBJ2-1; the D gene could be TRBD1 or TRBD2 (5 bases each). The CDR3 spans 14 residues. Per germline, CDR1 SGHAT and CDR2 FQNNGV. Drawing the rest from reference TRBV11-2 and TRBJ2-1, the complete variable domain is EAGVAQSPRYKIIEKRQSVAFWCNPISGHATLYWYQQILGQGPKLLIQFQNNGVVDDSQLPKDRFSAERLKGVDSTLKIQPAKLEDSAVYLCAGSLGTPYLEQFFGPGTRLTVL.

A word on this clonotype: Possible read error: a much larger clone is one base away. This sequence joins TRBV5-5 and TRBJ1-6, with D possibly matching TRBD1 (5 bases). The CDR3 is made up of 16 amino acids. Germline values: CDR1 SGHKS, CDR2 YYEKEE (reference sequence). The CDR3 region has the DNA TGTGCCAGCAGCTTGGGTTTGGCAGGGCAGGATTCATCCCTCCACTTT. Its translation is CASSLGLAGQDSSLHF.

The chain couples TRBV4-1 to TRBJ2-2, with 9 bases matching TRBD2. The CDR3 covers 18 residues. Germline-derived CDR1 and CDR2 are MGHRA and YSYEKL. V lost 1 base and J lost 9; bases outside the gene matches: 15. The CDR3 DNA follows: TGCGCCAGCAGCCAAGGTCCGGAATCTAGCGGGATCTCCTGGGAGCTGTTTTTT. It translates to CASSQGPESSGISWELFF.

Notes on this clonotype: It is likely a read error, because the conserved phenylalanine at the end of the CDR3 is missing. The chain combines TRBV4-3 with TRBJ2-1; 11 nucleotides match TRBD2. The germline CDR1 and CDR2 sequences are LGHNA and YSLEER. CDR3 length: 17 amino acids. The CDR3 region has the DNA TGCTCCAGCAGCCAAGATTTGACTAGCGGGACTGTCACTGAGCAGTTCTTA. Amino acid sequence: CSSSQDLTSGTVTEQFL.

The chain has TRBV11-2 and TRBJ2-1, with TRBD1 identical over 7 bases. V lost 5 bases and J lost 3; bases outside the gene matches: 10. The germline V gene encodes CDR1 SGHAT and CDR2 FQNNGV. The length of the CDR3 is 16 residues. The CDR3 region has the DNA TGTGCCAGCAGCACCGAGACAGGGACCTACTACAATGAGCAGTTCTTC. It encodes CASSTETGTYYNEQFF.

This clonotype was seen many times. The chain recombines TRBV12-3 or TRBV12-4 with TRBJ1-1; 7 bases are shared with TRBD1. The V segment lost 5 bases and the J segment 5 bases; nucleotides outside the gene matches: 5. The CDR3 runs 13 residues. For the CDR3, the DNA is TGTGCCAGCAGTAAGGGGGCAGGGACTGAAGCTTTCTTT. It encodes CASSKGAGTEAFF.

The chain employs TRBV19 and TRBJ2-3; 8 nucleotides line up with TRBD1. The CDR3 is made up of 14 amino acids. V gave up 11 bases and J gave up 2 bases; unmatched junction bases: 9. The germline V gene has CDR1 LNHDA and CDR2 SQIVND (reference sequence). The CDR3 nucleotides read TGTGCCGGTAAGGACAGGGTCAACACAGATACGCAGTATTTT. The encoded protein is CAGKDRVNTDTQYF.

This chain links TRBV5-1 with TRBJ1-4, with D maybe TRBD1 (5 bases). Germline CDR1 and CDR2: SGHRS and YFSETQ. This CDR3 is built from 14 residues. The V end was cut by 1 base, the J end by 7 bases, with 11 bases between. The CDR3 here is CASSLMAGGEKLFF. DNA for the CDR3: TGCGCCAGCAGCTTGATGGCGGGGGGTGAAAAACTGTTTTTT.

CDR3 residues: CASLQENTGELFF. CDR3 DNA sequence: TGTGCCAGCCTACAGGAGAACACCGGGGAGCTGTTTTTT. The chain links TRBV28 to TRBJ2-2; D possibly corresponds to TRBD1 (5 bases). Germline CDR1 reads MDHEN; CDR2 reads SYDVKM. The CDR3 length is 13 residues. V was clipped by 8 bases and J by 1 base, with 8 bases between them.

To note about this clonotype: This may arise from a read error, as a much more abundant clone is one base away. This chain uses TRBV4-1 with TRBJ2-1; D is perhaps TRBD1 (5 bases). V shed 4 bases and J shed 6 bases, with 22 bases lying between them. Germline assignment: CDR1 MGHRA and CDR2 YSYEKL. The CDR3 has 17 amino acids. For the CDR3, the DNA is TGCGCCAGCAGCCCTACCTATAGGACACGTATCGGCAATGAGCAGTTCTTC. As protein: CASSPTYRTRIGNEQFF.